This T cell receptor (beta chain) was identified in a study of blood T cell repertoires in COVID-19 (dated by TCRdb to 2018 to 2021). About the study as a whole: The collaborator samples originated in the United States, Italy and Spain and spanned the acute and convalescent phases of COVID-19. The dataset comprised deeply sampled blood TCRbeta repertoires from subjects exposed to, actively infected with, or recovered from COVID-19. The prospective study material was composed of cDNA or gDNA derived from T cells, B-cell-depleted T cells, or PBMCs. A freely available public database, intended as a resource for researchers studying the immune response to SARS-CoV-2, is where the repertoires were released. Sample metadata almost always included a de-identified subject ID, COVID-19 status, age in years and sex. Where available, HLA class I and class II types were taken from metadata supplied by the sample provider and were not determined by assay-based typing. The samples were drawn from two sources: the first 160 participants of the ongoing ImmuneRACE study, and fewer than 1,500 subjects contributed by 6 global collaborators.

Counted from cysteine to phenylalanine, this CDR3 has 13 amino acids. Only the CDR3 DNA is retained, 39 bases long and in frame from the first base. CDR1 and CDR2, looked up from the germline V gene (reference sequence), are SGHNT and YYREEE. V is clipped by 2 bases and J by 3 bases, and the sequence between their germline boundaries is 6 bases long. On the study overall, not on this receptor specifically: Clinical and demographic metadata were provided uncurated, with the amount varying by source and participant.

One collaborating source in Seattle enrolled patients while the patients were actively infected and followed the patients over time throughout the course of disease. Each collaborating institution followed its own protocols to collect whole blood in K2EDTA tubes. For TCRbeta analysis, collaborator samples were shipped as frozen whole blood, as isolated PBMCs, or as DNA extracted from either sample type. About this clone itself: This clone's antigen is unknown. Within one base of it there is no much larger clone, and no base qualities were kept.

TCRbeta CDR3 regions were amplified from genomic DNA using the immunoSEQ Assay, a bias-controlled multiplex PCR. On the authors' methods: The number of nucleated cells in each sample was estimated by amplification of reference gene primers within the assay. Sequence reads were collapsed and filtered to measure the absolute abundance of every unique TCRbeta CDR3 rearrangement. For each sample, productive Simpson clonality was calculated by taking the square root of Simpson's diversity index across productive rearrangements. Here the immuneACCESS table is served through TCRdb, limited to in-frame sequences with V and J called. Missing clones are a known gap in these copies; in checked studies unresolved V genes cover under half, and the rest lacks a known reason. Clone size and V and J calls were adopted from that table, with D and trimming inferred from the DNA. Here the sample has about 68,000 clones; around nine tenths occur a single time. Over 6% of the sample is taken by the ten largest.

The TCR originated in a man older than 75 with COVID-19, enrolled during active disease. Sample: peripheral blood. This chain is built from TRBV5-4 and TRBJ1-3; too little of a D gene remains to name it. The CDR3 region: CASSFRLGNTIYF. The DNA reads TGTGCCAGCAGCTTTCGACTTGGAAACACCATATATTTT.